The 24 T cell receptor beta chains presented below share a single source sample, sequenced in a study of cytomegalovirus exposure and HLA in healthy donors. The PCR made use of 60 Vbeta and 13 Jbeta primers. Assay used: immunoSEQ multiplex PCR; TCRdb lists only in-frame clones, some missing. The sample includes approximately 50,000 clones, roughly three fifths of them seen just once. Sequencing input: PBMCs. Receptors were obtained from a human donor in good health.

V gene TRBV9 combines with J gene TRBJ2-7, with D possibly TRBD1 on 6 matching bases. V lost 4 bases to trimming and J lost 4 bases, with 18 bases between them. Germline CDR1 is SGDLS and CDR2 is YYNGEE. The CDR3 is made up of 15 amino acids. The CDR3 sequence: CASSSSPGQIYEQYF. Here the CDR3 DNA reads TGTGCCAGCAGCTCCTCGCCAGGACAGATTTACGAGCAGTACTTC.

The rearrangement joins TRBV5-1 to TRBJ2-5; 11 bases map to TRBD2. CDR3 length equals 16 residues. Germline V gene data show CDR1 as SGHRS and CDR2 as YFSETQ. With 3 bases clipped from V and 5 bases from J, the junction kept 9 bases outside the gene matches. The CDR3 protein is CASSSATSGMAETQYF. The CDR3 nucleotides read TGCGCCAGCAGCTCGGCGACTAGCGGGATGGCCGAGACCCAGTACTTC.

This clone was seen a few times. The chain carries TRBV7-9 and TRBJ2-7, with no clear D. Germline CDR1 SEHNR, CDR2 FQNEAQ (reference sequence). The CDR3 runs 14 residues. V lost 1 base, J lost 0 bases, and 7 bases lay in between. This CDR3 reads CASSLVPDSYEQYF. The CDR3 DNA reads TGTGCCAGCAGCTTAGTTCCAGACTCCTACGAGCAGTACTTC.

The DNA of the CDR3 is TGTGCCAGCAGTGAAAGGGGCGGGGGGGGCTACAATGAGCAGTTCTTC. Residues: CASSERGGGGYNEQFF. V is TRBV6-1 and J is TRBJ2-1, with TRBD2 matching over 9 bases. The V gene end was trimmed by 2 bases and the J gene end by 3 bases; junction bases not matched to a gene: 5. The CDR3 spans 16 residues. Germline lookup yields CDR1 MNHNS and CDR2 SASEGT.

The gene calls are TRBV19 and TRBJ2-5, with a weak D call TRBD1 (5 bases). The V end lost 7 bases, the J end lost 4 bases, and 16 bases lay between the germline ends. There are 14 residues in the CDR3. Per germline, CDR1 LNHDA and CDR2 SQIVND (reference sequence). The chain's CDR3 is CASTDSTQGETQYF. The CDR3, as DNA: TGTGCCAGTACCGACTCCACCCAGGGAGAGACCCAGTACTTC. The variable domain in full, with the rest retrieved from reference TRBV19 and TRBJ2-5, is DGGITQSPKYLFRKEGQNVTLSCEQNLNHDAMYWYRQDPGQGLRLIYYSQIVNDFQKGDIAEGYSVSREKKESFPLTVTSAQKNPTAFYLCASTDSTQGETQYFGPGTRLLVL.

The chain has TRBV27 and TRBJ2-5; 12 positions agree with TRBD1. The CDR3 consists of 15 residues. After removal of 6 bases from V and 6 bases from J, the junction contained 8 bases not matched to a gene. CDR1 is MNHEY, CDR2 SMNVEV, per germline (reference sequence). The CDR3 DNA reads as TGTGCCAGCAGGGCCGGGACAGGGGGCTTAAAGACCCAGTACTTC. It encodes CASRAGTGGLKTQYF.

This chain links TRBV5-1 with TRBJ1-1; 8 positions agree with TRBD1. Trimming at V came to 4 bases and at J to 3 bases, leaving 5 bases not matched to a gene. Germline CDR1 reads SGHRS; CDR2 reads YFSETQ. The CDR3 contains 14 residues. The CDR3 protein is CASSQQGAYTEAFF. Written as DNA, the CDR3 is TGCGCCAGCAGCCAGCAGGGGGCTTACACTGAAGCTTTCTTT.

The V gene is TRBV7-2, the J gene TRBJ1-2; maybe TRBD1 (5 bases). CDR3 length: 13 residues. CDR1 and CDR2 (germline): SGHTA, FQGNSA. The V and J ends lost 4 bases and 8 bases respectively, with 14 bases between them. This CDR3 reads CASSSRDSRGYTF. The CDR3, as DNA: TGTGCCAGCAGCTCCCGGGACTCTCGGGGCTACACCTTC.

The gene calls are TRBV4-1 and TRBJ2-1; TRBD2 matches at 12 bases. Trimming removed 3 bases from V and 4 bases from J; junction bases left unmatched: 1. CDR3 size: 15 residues. The V gene's germline CDR1 is MGHRA and CDR2 YSYEKL. CDR3 loop: CASSQLAGGYNEQFF. The CDR3 region has the DNA TGCGCCAGCAGCCAGCTAGCGGGGGGGTACAATGAGCAGTTCTTC.

The CDR3 coding sequence is TGCAGCGTTGAAGCGACTGGAATCTACGAGCAGTACTTC. Encoded protein: CSVEATGIYEQYF. The chain recombines TRBV29-1 with TRBJ2-7; D remains ambiguous. The CDR3 has 13 residues. V was clipped by 1 base and J by 3 bases, with 10 bases between them. Germline CDR1 is SQVTM and CDR2 is ANQGSEA.

V is TRBV15 and J is TRBJ1-4; TRBD1 is a possible D gene (5 bases). The germline V gene encodes CDR1 LNHNV and CDR2 YYDKDF (reference sequence). The CDR3 has 14 residues. The ends were cut back, 3 bases at V and 8 bases at J, with 13 bases in the middle. Here the CDR3 DNA reads TGTGCCACCAGCAGGGGGCAGGCGGAGGAAAAACTGTTTTTT. Residues: CATSRGQAEEKLFF.

The gene calls are TRBV5-1 and TRBJ2-1; 12 bases map to TRBD2. The CDR3 is made up of 16 amino acids. Trimming removed 0 bases from V and 9 bases from J; junction bases left unmatched: 7. The germline V gene encodes CDR1 SGHRS and CDR2 YFSETQ. The CDR3 coding sequence is TGCGCCAGCAGCTTGGAGTCTAGCGGGGGGGCTATTGAGCAGTTCTTC. It is translated as CASSLESSGGAIEQFF.

The chain carries TRBV2 and TRBJ1-1, with D possibly matching TRBD1 (5 bases). V was shortened by 5 bases and J by 5 bases, with 12 bases between the two germline ends. CDR3 size: 13 residues. Germline loops: CDR1 SNHLY, CDR2 FYNNEI. CDR3 protein: CASSPRAGTEAFF. The CDR3 region has the DNA TGTGCCAGCAGTCCCAGGGCGGGAACTGAAGCTTTCTTT. The complete variable domain, with remaining parts taken from reference TRBV2 and TRBJ1-1, reads EPEVTQTPSHQVTQMGQEVILRCVPISNHLYFYWYRQILGQKVEFLVSFYNNEISEKSEIFDDQFSVERPDGSNFTLKIRSTKLEDSAMYFCASSPRAGTEAFFGQGTRLTVV.

This chain connects TRBV2 to TRBJ2-3, with D tentatively TRBD2 (6 bases). The germline V gene has CDR1 SNHLY and CDR2 FYNNEI. Trimming cost V 8 bases and J 2 bases, with 14 bases left between them. The length of the CDR3 is 14 residues. The CDR3 DNA sequence: TGTGCCAGCTCACCGGGACTCTACACAGATACGCAGTATTTT. This encodes CASSPGLYTDTQYF.

The rearrangement joins TRBV9 to TRBJ1-3; D is undetermined. Germline V lookup: CDR1 SGDLS, CDR2 YYNGEE. This CDR3 comprises 13 residues. Trimming pared 4 bases from V and 4 bases from J, leaving 9 bases between. Written as DNA, the CDR3 is TGTGCCAGCAGCCCACTCGTCGGAAACACCATATATTTT. Translation gives CASSPLVGNTIYF.

The chain has TRBV6-1 and TRBJ1-3, with TRBD1 as a possible D gene (5 bases). Trimming removed 6 bases at V and 2 bases at J, with 14 bases between. The CDR3 runs 15 residues. The germline gives CDR1 MNHNS, CDR2 SASEGT. The CDR3 loop is CASRIRGSPGNTIYF. CDR3 DNA: TGTGCCAGCAGGATTCGGGGGTCCCCTGGAAACACCATATATTTT.

Points on this clone: A read error may account for a junction end that differs from germline. The chain combines TRBV14 with TRBJ2-5; no firm D call. The CDR3 loop spans 15 amino acids. Germline assignment: CDR1 SGHDN and CDR2 FVKESK. CDR3 nucleotide sequence: TGTGCCAGCAGTCAAGGATGGTACTGGTGGTGGACCCAGTACTTC. Translating gives CASSQGWYWWWTQYF.

The J gene is TRBJ2-7, the V gene TRBV7-2; the D is unclear. CDR3 size: 15 residues. V was pared by 2 bases and J by 0 bases, with 11 bases between. Per germline, CDR1 SGHTA and CDR2 FQGNSA. CDR3 sequence (DNA): TGTGCCAGCAGCTTAACCGGATACAGCTCCTACGAGCAGTACTTC. The encoded protein is CASSLTGYSSYEQYF.

The rearrangement uses TRBV4-3 and TRBJ1-2, with 10 bases fitting TRBD1. The CDR3 covers 14 residues. From germline, CDR1 is LGHNA and CDR2 YSLEER. Trimming removed 5 bases from V and 2 bases from J; junction bases left unmatched: 2. The CDR3 nucleotides read TGCGCCAGCAGCGCGGACAGGGGGAACTATGGCTACACCTTC. It codes for CASSADRGNYGYTF.

Note on this clone: Sequence at one end of the junction differs from germline and may be a read error. This chain connects TRBV7-7 to TRBJ2-1; TRBD1 agrees at 9 bases. CDR1 is SSHAT, CDR2 FNYEAQ, per germline (reference sequence). The CDR3 has 15 residues. The CDR3 sequence: CASSLGTGSGDEQFF. In DNA form, the CDR3 reads TGTGCTAGCAGCTTAGGGACAGGGAGTGGCGATGAGCAGTTCTTC. The full variable domain, with the rest looked up from reference TRBV7-7 and TRBJ2-1, is GAGVSQSPRYKVTKRGQDVTLRCDPISSHATLYWYQQALGQGPEFLTYFNYEAQPDKSGLPSDRFSAERPEGSISTLTIQRTEQRDSAMYRCASSLGTGSGDEQFFGPGTRLTVL.

This clone was observed a few times. The chain recombines TRBV27 with TRBJ1-5, with 7 bases matching TRBD1. Germline V lookup: CDR1 MNHEY, CDR2 SMNVEV (reference sequence). CDR3 length: 15 amino acids. Trimming took 6 bases from V and 3 from J; bases not matched to a gene: 8. CDR3 DNA: TGTGCCAGCAGGGGCACAGGGGTTGCCAATCAGCCCCAGCATTTT. This translates into CASRGTGVANQPQHF.

This clone has only a few counts. Sequence at one end of the junction differs from germline and may be a read error. Other nucleotide sequences in the sample specify the same CDR3. The genes are TRBV20-1 and TRBJ1-1, with TRBD1 as a possible D gene (5 bases). The germline V gene has CDR1 DFQATT and CDR2 SNEGSKA (reference sequence). The CDR3 covers 11 residues. This CDR3 reads CSLTVNTEAFF. The CDR3 nucleotides are TGCAGTTTGACAGTAAACACTGAAGCCTTCTTT.

The V and J genes are TRBV6-5 and TRBJ2-7, with a weak D call TRBD1 (6 bases). The germline CDR1 and CDR2 sequences are MNHEY and SVGAGI. This CDR3 has 16 residues. V was pared by 0 bases and J by 2 bases, with 14 bases between. The CDR3 sequence is CASSYSGAYATYEQYF. DNA of the CDR3: TGTGCCAGCAGTTACTCGGGGGCCTACGCAACCTACGAGCAGTACTTC.

This clone came up a few times. The gene calls are TRBV19 and TRBJ2-1; possible D gene TRBD2, 6 bases. Germline-derived CDR1 and CDR2 are LNHDA and SQIVND (reference sequence). The V end was cut by 4 bases, the J end by 8 bases, with 6 bases between. The length of the CDR3 is 11 residues. The CDR3 protein is CASSTGDEQFF. The CDR3 DNA reads TGTGCCAGTAGTACGGGGGATGAGCAGTTCTTC.